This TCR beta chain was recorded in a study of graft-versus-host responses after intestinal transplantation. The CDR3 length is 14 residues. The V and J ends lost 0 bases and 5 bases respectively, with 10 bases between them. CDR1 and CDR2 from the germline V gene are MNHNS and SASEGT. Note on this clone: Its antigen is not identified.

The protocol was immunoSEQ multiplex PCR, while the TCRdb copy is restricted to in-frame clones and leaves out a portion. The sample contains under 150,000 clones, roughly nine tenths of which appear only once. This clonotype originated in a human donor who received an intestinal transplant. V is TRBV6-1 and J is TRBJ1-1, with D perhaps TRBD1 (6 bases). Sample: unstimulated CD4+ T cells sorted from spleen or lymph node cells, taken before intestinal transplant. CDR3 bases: TGTGCCAGCAGTGAAGCGTTAGGGGGGACTGAAGCTTTCTTT. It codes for CASSEALGGTEAFF.